The 11 T cell receptor beta chains below were found in one sample sequenced in a study of human T cells and chemical hapten exposure. MiXCR was run by TCRdb on the RACE reads, yielding one entry per CDR3 protein. The profile shows roughly 50,000 distinct CDR3 sequences, less than 10% of them singletons. Described time point: patch test 2, 6 weeks after DPC sensitization. Treatment reported: therapeutic diphenylcyclopropenone sensitization with weekly scalp DPC. This sample comprised whole blood, obtained in connection with sensitization to the hapten diphenylcyclopropenone (DPC). These receptors all stem from a woman between 45 and 60 years old with alopecia areata. Some clones in this sample may be carry-over from other donors' samples.

This clonotype turned up a few times. The chain is built from TRBV5-1 and TRBJ2-7; 10 nucleotides agree with TRBD1. The CDR3 is 14 amino acids. V lost 2 bases to trimming and J lost 2 bases; unmatched junction nucleotides: 1. Per the germline V gene, CDR1 is SGHRS and CDR2 is YFSETQ. DNA for the CDR3: TGCGCCAGCAGCTTCGGGACAGGGGCCTACGAGCAGTACTTC. Protein product: CASSFGTGAYEQYF. Full variable domain (remainder filled in from reference TRBV5-1 and TRBJ2-7): KAGVTQTPRYLIKTRGQQVTLSCSPISGHRSVSWYQQTPGQGLQFLFEYFSETQRNKGNFPGRFSGRQFSNSRSEMNVSTLELGDSALYLCASSFGTGAYEQYFGPGTRLTVT.

This clonotype showed up just a few times. The chain combines TRBV2 with TRBJ1-1; D uncertain. Germline V gives CDR1 SNHLY, CDR2 FYNNEI. The germline V and J ends were trimmed by 6 bases and 7 bases, with 9 bases remaining between them. There are 11 residues in the CDR3. The CDR3 protein is CASSPTLEAFF. Here the CDR3 DNA reads TGTGCCAGCAGCCCTACACTTGAAGCTTTCTTT.

This clonotype has only a few counts. CDR3 DNA: TGCGCCAGCAGCCAACTGGGACAGGGGACCTACAATGAGCAGTTCTTC. Amino acids: CASSQLGQGTYNEQFF. The gene calls are TRBV4-1 and TRBJ2-1, with 10 bases identical to TRBD1. V lost 2 bases, J lost 2 bases, and 3 bases stayed unmatched. Per germline, CDR1 MGHRA and CDR2 YSYEKL. This CDR3 region has 16 residues.

Only a few counts were recorded for this clonotype. V usage is TRBV28 and J usage is TRBJ1-2; 8 nucleotides align to TRBD1. In germline, CDR1 is MDHEN, CDR2 SYDVKM. V lost 2 bases and J lost 7; bases outside the gene matches: 6. There are 14 residues in the CDR3. CDR3 amino acids: CASSLRSGGPGYTF. DNA for the CDR3: TGTGCCAGCAGTTTACGGTCAGGGGGCCCTGGCTACACCTTC.

Notes on this clonotype: One end of the junction does not line up with germline, which may come from a read error. As DNA, the CDR3 is TGTGCCAGCAGCTGGACAGGGGGCCTCTCGACTAATGAAAAACTGTCTTTT. It specifies CASSWTGGLSTNEKLSF. The rearrangement joins TRBV28 to TRBJ1-4, with 11 bases fitting TRBD1. CDR1 and CDR2 from the germline V gene are MDHEN and SYDVKM. The length of the CDR3 is 17 residues.

This chain joins TRBV3-1 and TRBJ2-1; 7 positions match TRBD2. This CDR3 comprises 18 residues. With V trimmed by 1 base and J by 3 bases, 12 bases remained unmatched. The germline V gene has CDR1 LGHDT and CDR2 YNNKEL (reference sequence). Written as DNA, the CDR3 is TGTGCCAGCAGCCAAGTTCTCTCCGGGCGGGAGTTCTACAATGAGCAGTTCTTC. It specifies CASSQVLSGREFYNEQFF.

This clonotype has a handful of counts. The chain recombines TRBV18 with TRBJ1-1; tentative D call: TRBD1 (6 bases). Trimming cost V 6 bases and J 0 bases, with 11 bases left between them. The CDR3 contains 14 residues. Germline lookup yields CDR1 KGHSH and CDR2 LQKENI. The CDR3 is CASSRGAMNTEAFF. CDR3 sequence (DNA): TGTGCCAGCTCCCGGGGGGCAATGAACACTGAAGCTTTCTTT.

This clonotype appeared many times. The CDR3 DNA reads as TGTGCCAGCAGTTCCCAGGGAAGTCAGCCCCAGCATTTT. Its protein is CASSSQGSQPQHF. V is TRBV12-3 or TRBV12-4 and J is TRBJ1-5, with TRBD1 as a possible D gene (5 bases). V lost 4 bases and J 6 bases, leaving 10 bases between the germline ends. This CDR3 is 13 amino acids long.

This clonotype was recorded a few times. The chain recombines TRBV6-2 or TRBV6-3 with TRBJ2-4, with D unclear. Germline loops: CDR1 MNHEY, CDR2 SVGEGT. Trimming took off 3 bases at V and 0 bases at J, with 12 bases between the two ends. CDR3 length: 16 amino acids. CDR3 in amino acids: CASSYQAAVAKNIQYF. The CDR3 DNA reads as TGTGCCAGCAGTTATCAGGCGGCCGTAGCCAAAAACATTCAGTACTTC.

This clonotype was picked up many times. The gene calls are TRBV7-9 and TRBJ2-4; possible D gene TRBD1, 5 bases. CDR3 length equals 16 residues. In germline, CDR1 is SEHNR, CDR2 FQNEAQ (reference sequence). Trimming stripped 3 bases from V and 0 bases from J, with 12 bases between. The DNA of the CDR3 is TGTGCCAGCAGCTTGGTGGACATCACAGCCAAAAACATTCAGTACTTC. Amino acid sequence: CASSLVDITAKNIQYF.

This clonotype showed up just a few times. The J gene is TRBJ2-3, the V gene TRBV2; 11 bases are shared with TRBD2. The CDR3 is 17 residues long. V trimming: 0 bases; J trimming: 2 bases; junction bases outside the gene matches: 4. CDR1 is SNHLY and CDR2 is FYNNEI in the germline V gene. The CDR3: CASSEAGTSGHTDTQYF. The CDR3, as DNA: TGTGCCAGCAGTGAAGCTGGGACTAGCGGACACACAGATACGCAGTATTTT.